This T cell receptor (beta chain) was identified during a study of T cells in Graves' hyperthyroidism and ophthalmopathy (dated by TCRdb to between 2017 and 2020). Concerning the study at large: Peripheral blood samples were taken at initial diagnosis, before any treatment was given. To identify distinguishing TCR V-J signatures, a discovery cohort of around 100 patients was used, comprising 43 with Graves' ophthalmopathy and 55 to 65 with stable Graves' hyperthyroidism. An independent validation cohort of under 20 hyperthyroidism patients and about 16 patients who later progressed to ophthalmopathy tested prospective prediction of ophthalmopathy. For training and testing, the 95 to 100 patients in the discovery cohort were randomly divided in a 7:3 ratio. The study also compared thyroid tissue and blood T-cell repertoires from a handful of Graves' hyperthyroidism patients. After sampling, hyperthyroidism patients received methimazole starting at 30 mg daily, and ophthalmopathy patients received high-dose intravenous methylprednisolone. TCR Vbeta CDR3 sequencing of 120 to 150 peripheral blood samples (43 ophthalmopathy, approximately 80 hyperthyroidism and roughly 17 progressor patients) is reported in the paper. The study at large found these results: Sample size was not statistically predetermined, and blinding of investigators to group allocation was not performed. A 13 V-J signature model separated ophthalmopathy from stable hyperthyroidism, with around 88% sensitivity and about 81% specificity in cross-validation and 80%/75% in testing. Most expanded thyroid clonotypes (frequency above 0.001) were also detected in blood, a finding suggesting that blood repertoires may reflect thyroid immune responses. In validation, the model predicted progression to ophthalmopathy a median of roughly 6.5 months before onset, with 70% to 71% sensitivity and roughly 79% specificity.

This clonotype was counted ten times or more. There is no known antigen for this receptor. Per-nucleotide qualities are absent, and no much larger clonotype sits a single base away. Amplification of TCR beta CDR3 regions was carried out from RNA transcripts. The TCR CDR3 was subjected to a first round of RT-PCR using the HTBI primer set and the Qiagen OneStep RT-PCR kit. Libraries were constructed in a second round of multiplex PCR, after which size selection and purification were performed. The libraries were sequenced on an Illumina HiSeq2000 using paired-end 100 bp reads. Under the source paper's analysis protocol: Raw data were processed with SOAPnuke, discarding reads with adapters, uncalled bases, mean Phred below 15, or no exact constant-primer or identifier match. COPE v1.2.5 was used to merge high-quality paired reads, and clonotypes were defined as unique nucleotide sequences. MiTCR v1.1 was used to align clonotypes to the IMGT TRBV, TRBD and TRBJ reference segments. The analysis included only V-J combinations with a frequency above 0.0001, which together covered more than 98% of the repertoires. The TCS score was defined as F50 (clonal expansion) divided by E x V (chaos), with BLOSUM62-based TCRdist calculated between CDR3 peptides within each V-J. Welch's t-statistics and random forest reduced roughly 540 V-J features to 10 to 15, which were used in a naive Bayes classifier (R e1071). TCRdb reprocessed the public reads (quality trimming at Q25 with fastp, clone calling with MiXCR) and kept in-frame beta chains. Here each entry gathers all rows of one CDR3 protein and keeps the most common genes and DNA. TCRdb's processing, not the study's, gives the V and J calls here. Present in this sample are around 450,000 distinct CDR3 sequences, more than 15% of which were seen just once. The ten top clones hold roughly 14% of the sample.

Graves' hyperthyroidism was defined as stable when no progression to ophthalmopathy occurred over 18 months of follow-up. Hyperthyroidism patients were newly diagnosed, with disease duration under 2 months, and aged 18 to 65 years. The study excluded patients with uncontrolled infections, other autoimmune diseases, pregnancy or lactation. Diagnoses were established on the basis of clinical symptoms, serum thyroxine and TRAb, thyroid ultrasound, and orbital computed tomography. Ficoll-Paque density gradient centrifugation was used to isolate PBMCs from about 9.4 ml of fresh peripheral blood. Total RNA was extracted with Trizol reagent, and quality was checked on an Agilent 2100 Bioanalyzer. The trim is 0 bases for V and 1 base for J, with a gap of 6 bases between the germline ends. Spanning cysteine to phenylalanine, the CDR3 consists of 14 amino acids. Kept here is only the CDR3 DNA, which spans 42 bases and is read in frame from base 1. The germline V gene supplies CDR1 SGHTA and CDR2 FQGNSA.

Sequences were obtained from blood. The clonotype was recovered from a woman aged 18-35 years with Graves' hyperthyroidism. The sequence is built from TRBV7-2 and TRBJ2-5; the D gene is possibly TRBD1 or TRBD2, with 5 bases matching each. Here the CDR3 is given as CASSLAGTQETQYF. The nucleotide sequence is given as TGTGCCAGCAGCTTAGCGGGGACCCAAGAGACCCAGTACTTC. Reference TRBV7-2 and TRBJ2-5 genes cover what lies past the CDR3, so the full variable domain is GAGVSQSPSNKVTEKGKDVELRCDPISGHTALYWYRQSLGQGLEFLIYFQGNSAPDKSGLPSDRFSAERTGGSVSTLTIQRTQQEDSAVYLCASSLAGTQETQYFGPGTRLLVL.